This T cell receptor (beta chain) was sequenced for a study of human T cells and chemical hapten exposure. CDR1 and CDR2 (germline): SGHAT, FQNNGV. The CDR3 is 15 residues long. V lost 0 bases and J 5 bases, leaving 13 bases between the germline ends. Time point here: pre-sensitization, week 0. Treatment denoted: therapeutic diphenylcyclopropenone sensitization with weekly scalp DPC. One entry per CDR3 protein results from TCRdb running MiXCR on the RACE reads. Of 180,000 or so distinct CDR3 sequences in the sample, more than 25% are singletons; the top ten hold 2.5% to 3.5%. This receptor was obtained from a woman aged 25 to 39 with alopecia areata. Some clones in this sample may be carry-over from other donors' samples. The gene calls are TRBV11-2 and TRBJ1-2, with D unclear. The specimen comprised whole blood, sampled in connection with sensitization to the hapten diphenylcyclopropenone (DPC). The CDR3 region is CASSLDGPAGYGYTF. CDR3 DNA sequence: TGTGCCAGCAGCTTAGATGGTCCGGCGGGTTATGGCTACACCTTC.